The 3 T cell receptor beta chains below come from one sample, sequenced in a study of T cell responses to AZD1222 COVID-19 vaccine. Assay used: immunoSEQ multiplex PCR; TCRdb lists only in-frame clones, some missing. The sample consists of 110,000 to 150,000 clones, 92% of them appearing once. This sample comprised peripheral blood, obtained on day 0 of AZD1222 vaccination. All receptors derive from an adult in good health.

This clone was seen a handful of times. The chain uses TRBV19 and TRBJ1-6; D unclear. Trimming cost V 3 bases and J 7 bases, with 7 bases left between them. The CDR3 covers 13 residues. The V gene's germline CDR1 is LNHDA and CDR2 SQIVND (reference sequence). The CDR3 nucleotides are TGTGCCAGTAGTATTTACGACAATTCACCCCTCCACTTT. Its protein is CASSIYDNSPLHF.

The V call is TRBV24-1, the J call TRBJ1-6, with a possible D match to TRBD1 (6 bases). Germline lookup yields CDR1 KGHDR and CDR2 SFDVKD. The CDR3 consists of 16 residues. The ends were cut back, 8 bases at V and 6 bases at J, with 19 bases in the middle. DNA for the CDR3: TGTGCCACCACCCGGTTGGGGGGCGCGGGTAATTCACCCCTCCACTTT. Its translation is CATTRLGGAGNSPLHF.

This sequence joins TRBV5-6 and TRBJ2-7; tentative D call: TRBD1 (6 bases). Per the germline V gene, CDR1 is SGHDT and CDR2 is YYEEEE. Trimming stripped 0 bases from V and 5 bases from J, with 6 bases between. The length of the CDR3 is 12 residues. CDR3 DNA: TGTGCCAGCAGCTTGGACAGGGACGAGCAGTACTTC. This gives the protein CASSLDRDEQYF.